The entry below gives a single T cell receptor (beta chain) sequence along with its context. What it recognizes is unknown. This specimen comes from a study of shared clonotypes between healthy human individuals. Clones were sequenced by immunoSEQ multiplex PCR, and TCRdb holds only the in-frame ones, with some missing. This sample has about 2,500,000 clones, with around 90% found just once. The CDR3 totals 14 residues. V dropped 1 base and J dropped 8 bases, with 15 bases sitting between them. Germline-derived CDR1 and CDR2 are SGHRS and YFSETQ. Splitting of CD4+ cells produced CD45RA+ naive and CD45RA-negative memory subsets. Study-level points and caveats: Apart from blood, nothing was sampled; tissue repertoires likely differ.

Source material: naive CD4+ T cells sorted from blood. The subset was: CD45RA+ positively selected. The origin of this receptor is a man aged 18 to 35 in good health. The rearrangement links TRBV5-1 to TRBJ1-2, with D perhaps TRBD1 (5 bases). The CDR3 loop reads CASSLTQGPEGYTF. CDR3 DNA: TGCGCCAGCAGCTTGACCCAGGGACCAGAGGGCTACACCTTC.